This T cell receptor beta chain comes out of a study of blood T cell repertoires in COVID-19. Study summary: From the United States, Italy and Spain came samples of acute and convalescent COVID-19. PBMCs, B-cell-depleted T cells, or T cells provided the cDNA or gDNA that made up the material.

In the authors' workflow: It was from reference gene primer amplification that nucleated cell counts were estimated. The assay was immunoSEQ multiplex PCR, and TCRdb's table has in-frame clones only and misses some. V, J and clone size are those of that table, while D and trimming were read from the DNA. Of roughly 130,000 clones in the sample, more than 65% were seen once. This clonotype originated in an older man with acute or convalescent COVID-19. Sequenced input: peripheral blood.

CDR3 amino acids: CASRGPGQGQPQHF. The CDR3 nucleotides are TGTGCCAGCAGGGGGCCGGGACAGGGCCAGCCCCAGCATTTT. The chain has TRBV6-5 and TRBJ1-5; 9 bases are shared with TRBD1. The CDR3 extends over 14 amino acids. V gave up 6 bases and J gave up 7 bases; unmatched junction bases: 7. Per germline, CDR1 MNHEY and CDR2 SVGAGI.